Listed below are T cell receptor beta chains from one sample, sequenced in a study of blood T cell repertoires in COVID-19. Produced via immunoSEQ multiplex PCR; TCRdb's table is partial and in-frame only. In the table there are 130,000 to 150,000 clones, 80% to 90% of which are singletons. The sequenced material came from peripheral blood. Receptors originate from a human donor with acute or convalescent COVID-19. The donor label of this sample is uncertain. Each CDR3 is given without its conserved first and last residue.

v_gene,j_gene,CDR3aa
TRBV7-9,TRBJ2-3,ASSLGFGSDTQY
TRBV18,TRBJ2-5,ASSPQDRALLGQETQY
TRBV4-3,TRBJ2-1,ASSPQGRPGNEQF
TRBV9,TRBJ1-4,ASNAGDRAIEKLF
TRBV5-4,TRBJ1-5,ASSVGPPGGANSQH
TRBV20-1,TRBJ2-7,SAGYAGEQY
TRBV10-3,TRBJ1-2,AIREPGQTDYGYT
TRBV6-5,TRBJ2-7,ASSYSPAGTYEQY
TRBV10-3,TRBJ1-2,AISGRDYAIWGYT
TRBV18,TRBJ2-7,ASSPLGQAVSYEQY
TRBV28,TRBJ1-2,ASRGGGQNYGYT
TRBV24-1,TRBJ2-3,AIQSPRGTDTQY
TRBV7-9,TRBJ2-3,ASSLPLRLAGSTDTQY
TRBV5-6,TRBJ2-5,ASSLGRDGQTQY
TRBV5-5,TRBJ1-4,ASSFSLRGEKLF
TRBV6-4,TRBJ2-1,ASSAGTSYYNEQF
TRBV27,TRBJ2-7,ASSLGTGNSYEQY
TRBV12-2,TRBJ1-2,ASRLRGYT
TRBV5-5,TRBJ1-6,ASSLVGSFTLH
TRBV7-3,TRBJ2-1,ASRAGGDTEQF
TRBV7-6,TRBJ1-2,ASSLTGDSNYGYT
TRBV4-2,TRBJ1-1,ASSHAGGASTEAF
TRBV5-8,TRBJ1-1,ASSLSGGGTEAF
TRBV7-9,TRBJ1-6,ASSRNGQGNSPLH
TRBV5-1,TRBJ1-4,ASSRGGASANEKLF
TRBV10-3,TRBJ2-3,AIRFSGSGTDTQY
TRBV28,TRBJ2-7,ASSSSGGYEQY
TRBV18,TRBJ1-2,ASSRDRANYGYT
TRBV19,TRBJ1-5,ASSSNQPQH
TRBV7-9,TRBJ1-1,ASSPGEGDTEAF
TRBV30,TRBJ2-3,AWTDGTDTDTQY